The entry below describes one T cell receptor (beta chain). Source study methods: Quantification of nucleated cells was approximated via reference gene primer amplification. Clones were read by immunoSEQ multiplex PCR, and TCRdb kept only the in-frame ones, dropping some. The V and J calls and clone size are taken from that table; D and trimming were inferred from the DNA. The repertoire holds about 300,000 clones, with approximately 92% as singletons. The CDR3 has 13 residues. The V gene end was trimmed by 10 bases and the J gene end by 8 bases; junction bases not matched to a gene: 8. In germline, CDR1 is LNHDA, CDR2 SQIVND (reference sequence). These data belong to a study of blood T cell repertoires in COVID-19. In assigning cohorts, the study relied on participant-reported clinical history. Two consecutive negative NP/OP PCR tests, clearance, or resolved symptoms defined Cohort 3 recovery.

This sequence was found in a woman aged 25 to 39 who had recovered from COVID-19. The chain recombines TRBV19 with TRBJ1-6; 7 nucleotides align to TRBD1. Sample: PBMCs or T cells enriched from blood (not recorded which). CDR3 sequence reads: CATQGLIDSPLHF. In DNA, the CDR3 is TGTGCCACACAGGGGTTAATTGATTCACCCCTCCACTTT.